These 7 T cell receptor beta chains were all obtained from the same sample, sequenced in a study of post-analysis software for immune sequencing data. General observations from the study: The study found TRBV5-6, TRBV5-1 and TRBV20-1 among five or six TRBV segments more frequent in patients than controls.

Their specific antigens are unknown. The library was made from cDNA and included unique molecular identifiers. MiXCR, applied by TCRdb to the PCR reads, yields one record per CDR3 protein. The data contain roughly 410,000 distinct CDR3 sequences, roughly 30% of them singletons. Sequencing input: blood. The source is a girl aged 5-17 years with multiple sclerosis.

Concerning this clonotype itself: A much bigger clone sits one base away, suggesting this may be a read error. The chain couples TRBV14 to TRBJ1-2; D unclear. Trimming shortened V by 0 bases and J by 2 bases, and 4 bases separated the two germline ends. Germline V lookup: CDR1 SGHDN, CDR2 FVKESK. The CDR3 consists of 13 residues. As DNA, the CDR3 is TGTGCCAGCAGCCAAGAGATGAACTATGGCTACACCTTC. This encodes CASSQEMNYGYTF.

The V call is TRBV12-3 or TRBV12-4, the J call TRBJ2-1, with TRBD2 matching over 8 bases. V shed 7 bases, J shed 6 bases, and the junction held 11 bases outside the gene matches. This CDR3 spans 15 amino acids. The CDR3: CASNAKRGTSNEQFF. CDR3 sequence (DNA): TGTGCCAGCAACGCTAAGCGGGGGACAAGCAATGAGCAGTTCTTC.

The genes are TRBV12-5 and TRBJ2-1; the D call may be TRBD1 or TRBD2 (7 bases each). Germline CDR1 is LGHNT and CDR2 is FRNRAP. This CDR3 spans 15 amino acids. V was clipped by 6 bases and J by 4 bases, with 16 bases between them. The CDR3 DNA is TGTGCTAGTGGGGGGGGGGACAGTAAATACAATGAGCAGTTCTTC. This codes for CASGGGDSKYNEQFF.

This clonotype was seen a handful of times. This chain connects TRBV20-1 to TRBJ2-3; weak D call: TRBD2 (7 bases). The CDR3 spans 16 residues. CDR1 and CDR2 (germline): DFQATT, SNEGSKA (reference sequence). Trimming took 5 bases from V and 5 from J, leaving 23 bases between them. CDR3 coding DNA: TGCAGTGCTGGGGGGCGAGGCGGGGGTGATAGAGATACGCAGTATTTT. It specifies CSAGGRGGGDRDTQYF.

In this sample, this clonotype turned up many times. V gene TRBV4-1 combines with J gene TRBJ2-7; D is unclear. Germline V CDR1 and CDR2: MGHRA, YSYEKL. The CDR3 covers 16 residues. The V end lost 0 bases, the J end lost 2 bases, and 14 bases lay between the germline ends. This CDR3 is CASSQEGGRSAYEQYF. The DNA of the CDR3 is TGCGCCAGCAGCCAAGAAGGTGGCAGGTCTGCCTACGAGCAGTACTTC.

This chain links TRBV5-1 with TRBJ2-1; D possibly uses TRBD1 or TRBD2 (5 bases each). CDR1 SGHRS and CDR2 YFSETQ come from the germline V gene. The CDR3 is made up of 13 amino acids. Trimming shortened V by 1 base and J by 9 bases, and 11 bases separated the two germline ends. The CDR3 nucleotides read TGCGCCAGCAGCTTGTCCCAGGGACGTGAGCAGTTCTTC. Protein sequence: CASSLSQGREQFF. The full variable domain, completed using reference TRBV5-1 and TRBJ2-1, is KAGVTQTPRYLIKTRGQQVTLSCSPISGHRSVSWYQQTPGQGLQFLFEYFSETQRNKGNFPGRFSGRQFSNSRSEMNVSTLELGDSALYLCASSLSQGREQFFGPGTRLTVL.

This sequence joins TRBV30 and TRBJ1-2; 8 bases map to TRBD1. The germline CDR1 and CDR2 sequences are GTSNPN and SVGIG (reference sequence). CDR3 length: 14 amino acids. Unmatched junction bases numbered 5, after V lost 1 base and J lost 4 bases. The CDR3 DNA sequence: TGTGCCTGGAGTGAACAGGGGGTTGTCTATGGCTACACCTTC. Translation: CAWSEQGVVYGYTF.